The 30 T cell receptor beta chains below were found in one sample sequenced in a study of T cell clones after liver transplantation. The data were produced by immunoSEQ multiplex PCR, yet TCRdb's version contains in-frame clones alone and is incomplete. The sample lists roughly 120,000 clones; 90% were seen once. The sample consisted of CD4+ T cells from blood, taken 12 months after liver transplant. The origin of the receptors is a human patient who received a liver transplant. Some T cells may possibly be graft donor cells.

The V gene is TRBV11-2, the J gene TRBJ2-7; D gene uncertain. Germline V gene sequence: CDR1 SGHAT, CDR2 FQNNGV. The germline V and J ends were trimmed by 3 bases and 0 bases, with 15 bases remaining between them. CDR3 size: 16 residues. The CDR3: CASSFSDTPSSYEQYF. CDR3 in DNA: TGTGCCAGCAGCTTTTCCGACACACCGAGCTCCTACGAGCAGTACTTC.

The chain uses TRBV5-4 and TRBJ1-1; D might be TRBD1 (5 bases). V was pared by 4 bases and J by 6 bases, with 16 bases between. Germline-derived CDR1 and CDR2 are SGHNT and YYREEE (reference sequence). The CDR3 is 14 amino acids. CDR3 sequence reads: CASSGDLMKSEAFF. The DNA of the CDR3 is TGTGCCAGCAGCGGGGACCTCATGAAGTCTGAAGCTTTCTTT.

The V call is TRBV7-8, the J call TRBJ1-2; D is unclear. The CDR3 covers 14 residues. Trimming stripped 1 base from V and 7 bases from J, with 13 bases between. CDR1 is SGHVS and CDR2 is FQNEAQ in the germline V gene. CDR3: CASSLVGRSLGYTF. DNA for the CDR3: TGTGCCAGCAGCTTAGTAGGGAGGAGTCTTGGCTACACCTTC.

The CDR3, as DNA: TGTGCCAGCAGCTTAACGGGTGGGCAAGAGACCCAGTACTTC. Translating it yields CASSLTGGQETQYF. V gene TRBV7-3 combines with J gene TRBJ2-5; no firm D call. This CDR3 spans 14 amino acids. V dropped 0 bases and J dropped 2 bases, with 7 bases sitting between them. CDR1 is SGHTA, CDR2 FQGTGA, per germline.

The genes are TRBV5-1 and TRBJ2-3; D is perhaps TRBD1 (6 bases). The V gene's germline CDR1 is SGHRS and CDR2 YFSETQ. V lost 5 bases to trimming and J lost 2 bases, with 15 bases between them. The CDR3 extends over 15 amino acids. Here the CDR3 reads CASSSTGHLTDTQYF. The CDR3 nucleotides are TGCGCCAGCAGTTCCACGGGACACCTCACAGATACGCAGTATTTT.

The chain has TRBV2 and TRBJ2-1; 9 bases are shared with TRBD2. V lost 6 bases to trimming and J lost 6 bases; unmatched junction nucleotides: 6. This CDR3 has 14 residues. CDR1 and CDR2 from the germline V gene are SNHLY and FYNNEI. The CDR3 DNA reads TGTGCCAGCAGAATTTTGACTAGCGGCAATGAGCAGTTCTTC. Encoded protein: CASRILTSGNEQFF.

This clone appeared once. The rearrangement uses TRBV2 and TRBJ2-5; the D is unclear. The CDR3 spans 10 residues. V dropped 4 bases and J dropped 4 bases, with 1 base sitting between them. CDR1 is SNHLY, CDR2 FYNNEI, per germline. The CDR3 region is CASSVETQYF. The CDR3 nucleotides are TGTGCCAGCAGTGTAGAGACCCAGTACTTC.

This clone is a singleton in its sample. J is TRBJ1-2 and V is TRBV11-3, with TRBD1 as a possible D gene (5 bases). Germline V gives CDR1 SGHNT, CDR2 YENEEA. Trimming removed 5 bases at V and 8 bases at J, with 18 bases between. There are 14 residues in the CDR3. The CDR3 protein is CASSKDRFVMGYTF. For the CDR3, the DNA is TGTGCCAGCAGCAAAGACAGATTCGTTATGGGCTACACCTTC.

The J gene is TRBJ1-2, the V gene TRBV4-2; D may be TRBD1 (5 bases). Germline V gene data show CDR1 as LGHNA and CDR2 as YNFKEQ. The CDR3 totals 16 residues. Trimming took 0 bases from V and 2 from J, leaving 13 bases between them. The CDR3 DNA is TGTGCCAGCAGCCAAGATGGTACAGGTGGGAACTATGGCTACACCTTC. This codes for CASSQDGTGGNYGYTF.

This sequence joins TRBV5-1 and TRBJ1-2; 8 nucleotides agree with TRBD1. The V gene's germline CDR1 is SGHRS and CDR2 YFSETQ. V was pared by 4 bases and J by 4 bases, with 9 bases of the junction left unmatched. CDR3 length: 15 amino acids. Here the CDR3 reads CASSISDRGGYGYTF. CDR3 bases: TGCGCCAGCAGCATTTCTGACAGGGGCGGCTATGGCTACACCTTC. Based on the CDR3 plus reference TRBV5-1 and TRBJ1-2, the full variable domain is KAGVTQTPRYLIKTRGQQVTLSCSPISGHRSVSWYQQTPGQGLQFLFEYFSETQRNKGNFPGRFSGRQFSNSRSEMNVSTLELGDSALYLCASSISDRGGYGYTFGSGTRLTVV.

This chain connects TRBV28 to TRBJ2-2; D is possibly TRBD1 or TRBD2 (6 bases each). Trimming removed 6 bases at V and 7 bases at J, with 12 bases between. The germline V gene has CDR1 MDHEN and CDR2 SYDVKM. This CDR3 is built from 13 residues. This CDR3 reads CASRWGANGELFF. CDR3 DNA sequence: TGTGCCAGCAGGTGGGGGGCGAACGGGGAGCTGTTTTTT.

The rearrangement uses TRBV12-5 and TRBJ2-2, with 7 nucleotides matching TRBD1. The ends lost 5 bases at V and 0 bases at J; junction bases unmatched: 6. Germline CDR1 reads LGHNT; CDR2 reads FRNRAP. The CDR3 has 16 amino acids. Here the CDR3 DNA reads TGTGCTAGTGGTCCGAGACAGGGCCCGAACACCGGGGAGCTGTTTTTT. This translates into CASGPRQGPNTGELFF.

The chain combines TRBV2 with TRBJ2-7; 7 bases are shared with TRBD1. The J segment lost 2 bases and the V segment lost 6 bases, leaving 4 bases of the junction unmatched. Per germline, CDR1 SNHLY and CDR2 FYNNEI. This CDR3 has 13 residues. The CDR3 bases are TGTGCCAGCAGCGTGGGACAGACCTACGAGCAGTACTTC. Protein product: CASSVGQTYEQYF.

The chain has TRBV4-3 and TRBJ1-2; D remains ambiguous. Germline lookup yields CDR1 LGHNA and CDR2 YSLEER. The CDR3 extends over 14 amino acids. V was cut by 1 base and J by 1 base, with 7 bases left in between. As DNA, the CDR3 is TGCGCCAGCAGCCAAGTCGATGGTAACTATGGCTACACCTTC. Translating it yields CASSQVDGNYGYTF.

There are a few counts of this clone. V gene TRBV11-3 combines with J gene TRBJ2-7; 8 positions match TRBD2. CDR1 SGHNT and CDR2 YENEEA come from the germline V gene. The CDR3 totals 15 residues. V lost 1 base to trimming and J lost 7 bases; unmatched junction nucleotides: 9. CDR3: CASSLGGRTLPEQYF. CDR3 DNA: TGTGCCAGCAGCTTAGGCGGGAGGACGTTACCTGAGCAGTACTTC.

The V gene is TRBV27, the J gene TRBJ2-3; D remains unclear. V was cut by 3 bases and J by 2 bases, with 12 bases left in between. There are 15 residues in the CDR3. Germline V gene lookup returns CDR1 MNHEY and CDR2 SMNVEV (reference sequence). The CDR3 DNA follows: TGTGCCAGCAGTTTTTCGGGCCAATCCACAGATACGCAGTATTTT. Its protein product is CASSFSGQSTDTQYF.

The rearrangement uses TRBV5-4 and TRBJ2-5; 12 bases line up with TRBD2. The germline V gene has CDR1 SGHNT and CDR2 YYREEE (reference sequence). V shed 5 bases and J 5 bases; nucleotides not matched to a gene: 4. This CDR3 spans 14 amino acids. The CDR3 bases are TGTGCCAGCAGTCGGACTAGCGGGACGGAGACCCAGTACTTC. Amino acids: CASSRTSGTETQYF.

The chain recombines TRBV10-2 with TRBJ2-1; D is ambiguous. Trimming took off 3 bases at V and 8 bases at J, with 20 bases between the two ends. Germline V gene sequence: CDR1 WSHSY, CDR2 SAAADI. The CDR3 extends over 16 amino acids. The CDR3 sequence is CASSDRTGPFRDEQFF. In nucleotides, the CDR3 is TGCGCCAGCAGTGATAGAACTGGCCCCTTTCGGGATGAGCAGTTCTTC.

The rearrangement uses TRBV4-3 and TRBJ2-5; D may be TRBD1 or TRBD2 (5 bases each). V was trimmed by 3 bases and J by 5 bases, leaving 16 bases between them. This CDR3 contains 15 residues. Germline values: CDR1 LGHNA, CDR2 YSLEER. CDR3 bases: TGCGCCAGCAGCCAGGCCGGGACCTGGGGGGAGACCCAGTACTTC. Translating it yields CASSQAGTWGETQYF.

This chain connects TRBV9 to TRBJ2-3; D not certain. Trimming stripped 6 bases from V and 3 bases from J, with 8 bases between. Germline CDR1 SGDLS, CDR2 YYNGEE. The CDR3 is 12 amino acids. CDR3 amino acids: CASNPGTDTQYF. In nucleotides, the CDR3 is TGTGCCAGCAACCCCGGGACAGATACGCAGTATTTT.

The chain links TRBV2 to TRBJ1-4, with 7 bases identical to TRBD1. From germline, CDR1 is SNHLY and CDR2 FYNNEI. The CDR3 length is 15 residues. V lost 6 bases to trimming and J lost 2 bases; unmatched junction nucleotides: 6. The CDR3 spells CASSRDSGTNEKLFF. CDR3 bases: TGTGCCAGCAGCCGGGACAGTGGGACTAATGAAAAACTGTTTTTT. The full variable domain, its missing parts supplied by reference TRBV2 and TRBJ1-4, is EPEVTQTPSHQVTQMGQEVILRCVPISNHLYFYWYRQILGQKVEFLVSFYNNEISEKSEIFDDQFSVERPDGSNFTLKIRSTKLEDSAMYFCASSRDSGTNEKLFFGSGTQLSVL.

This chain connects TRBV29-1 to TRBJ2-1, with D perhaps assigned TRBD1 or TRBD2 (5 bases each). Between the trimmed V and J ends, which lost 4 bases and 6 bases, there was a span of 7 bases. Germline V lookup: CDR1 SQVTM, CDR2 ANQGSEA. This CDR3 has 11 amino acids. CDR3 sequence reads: CSVVRGNEQFF. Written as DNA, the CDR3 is TGCAGCGTTGTGAGGGGCAATGAGCAGTTCTTC.

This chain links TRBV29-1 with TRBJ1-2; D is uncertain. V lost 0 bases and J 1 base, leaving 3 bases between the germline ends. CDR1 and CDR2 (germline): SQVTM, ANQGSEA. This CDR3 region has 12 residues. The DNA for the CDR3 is TGCAGCGTTGAAGAGGGTAACTATGGCTACACCTTC. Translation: CSVEEGNYGYTF.

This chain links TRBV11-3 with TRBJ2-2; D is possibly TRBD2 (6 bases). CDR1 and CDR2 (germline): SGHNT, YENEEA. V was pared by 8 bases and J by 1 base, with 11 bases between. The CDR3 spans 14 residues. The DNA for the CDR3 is TGTGCCAGCTCCGCGCGGGGGAACACCGGGGAGCTGTTTTTT. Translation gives CASSARGNTGELFF.

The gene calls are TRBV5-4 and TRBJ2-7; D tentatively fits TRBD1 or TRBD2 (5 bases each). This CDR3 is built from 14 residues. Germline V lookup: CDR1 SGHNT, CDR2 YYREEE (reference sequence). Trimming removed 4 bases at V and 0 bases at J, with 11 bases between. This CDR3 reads CASSPRDGSYEQYF. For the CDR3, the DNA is TGTGCCAGCAGCCCCCGGGACGGCTCCTACGAGCAGTACTTC.

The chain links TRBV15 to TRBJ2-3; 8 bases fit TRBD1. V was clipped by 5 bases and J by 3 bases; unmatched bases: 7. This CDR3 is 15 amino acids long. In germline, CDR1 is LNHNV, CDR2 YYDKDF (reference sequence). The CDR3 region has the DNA TGTGCCACCAGCGGAGTGACAGGGGTGACAGATACGCAGTATTTT. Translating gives CATSGVTGVTDTQYF.

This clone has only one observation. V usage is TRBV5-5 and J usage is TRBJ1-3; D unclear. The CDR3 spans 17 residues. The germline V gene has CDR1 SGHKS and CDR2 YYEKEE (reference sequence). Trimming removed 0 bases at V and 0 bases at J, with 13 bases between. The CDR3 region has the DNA TGTGCCAGCAGCTTGGGCCTGCCTAGGGCCTCTGGAAACACCATATATTTT. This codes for CASSLGLPRASGNTIYF.

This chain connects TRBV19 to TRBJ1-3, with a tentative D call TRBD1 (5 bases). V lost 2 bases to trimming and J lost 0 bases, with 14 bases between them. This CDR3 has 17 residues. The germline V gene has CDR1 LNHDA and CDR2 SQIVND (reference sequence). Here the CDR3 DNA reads TGTGCCAGTAGTATACTTGGGGCCTTAAGCTCTGGAAACACCATATATTTT. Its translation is CASSILGALSSGNTIYF.

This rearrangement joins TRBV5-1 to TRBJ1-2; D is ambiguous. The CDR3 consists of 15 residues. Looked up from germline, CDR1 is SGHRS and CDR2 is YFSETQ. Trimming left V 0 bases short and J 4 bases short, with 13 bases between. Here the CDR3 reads CASSLDGQGPYGYTF. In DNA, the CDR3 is TGCGCCAGCAGCTTGGATGGCCAAGGGCCCTATGGCTACACCTTC.

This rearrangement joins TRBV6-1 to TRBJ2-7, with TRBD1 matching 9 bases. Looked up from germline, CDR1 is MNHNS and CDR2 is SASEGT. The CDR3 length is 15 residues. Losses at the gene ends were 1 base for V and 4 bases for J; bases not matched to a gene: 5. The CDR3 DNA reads TGTGCCAGCAGTGAAGGGCACAGGGGGCTATACGAGCAGTACTTC. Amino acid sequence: CASSEGHRGLYEQYF.